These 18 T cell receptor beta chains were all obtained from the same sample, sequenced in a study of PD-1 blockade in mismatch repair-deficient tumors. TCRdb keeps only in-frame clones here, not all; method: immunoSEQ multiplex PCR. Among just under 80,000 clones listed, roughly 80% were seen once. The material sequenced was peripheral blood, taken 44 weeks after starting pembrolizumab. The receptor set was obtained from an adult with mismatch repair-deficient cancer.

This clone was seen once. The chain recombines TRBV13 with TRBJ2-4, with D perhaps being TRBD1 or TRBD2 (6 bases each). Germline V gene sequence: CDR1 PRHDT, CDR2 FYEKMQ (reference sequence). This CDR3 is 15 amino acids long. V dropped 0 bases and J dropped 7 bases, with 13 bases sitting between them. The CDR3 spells CASSLGWGAWNIQYF. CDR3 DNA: TGTGCCAGCAGCTTAGGCTGGGGGGCTTGGAACATTCAGTACTTC.

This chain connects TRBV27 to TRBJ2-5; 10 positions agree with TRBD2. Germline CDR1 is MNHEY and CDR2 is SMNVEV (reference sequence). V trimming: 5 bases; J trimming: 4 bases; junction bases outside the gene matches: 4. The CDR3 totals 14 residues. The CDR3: CASSLAGDPETQYF. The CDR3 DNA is TGTGCCAGCAGTCTAGCGGGAGACCCAGAGACCCAGTACTTC.

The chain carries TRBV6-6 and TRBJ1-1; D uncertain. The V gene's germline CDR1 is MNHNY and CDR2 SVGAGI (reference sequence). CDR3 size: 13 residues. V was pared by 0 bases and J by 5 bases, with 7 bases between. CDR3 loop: CASSYSIWTEAFF. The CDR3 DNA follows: TGTGCCAGCAGTTACTCGATTTGGACTGAAGCTTTCTTT.

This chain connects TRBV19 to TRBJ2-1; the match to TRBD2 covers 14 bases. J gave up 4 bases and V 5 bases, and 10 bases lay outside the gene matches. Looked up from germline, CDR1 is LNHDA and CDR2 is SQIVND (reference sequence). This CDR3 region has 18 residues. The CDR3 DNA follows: TGTGCCAGTAGTCCCTGGACTAGCGGGAGGTCTGGGTACAATGAGCAGTTCTTC. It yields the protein CASSPWTSGRSGYNEQFF.

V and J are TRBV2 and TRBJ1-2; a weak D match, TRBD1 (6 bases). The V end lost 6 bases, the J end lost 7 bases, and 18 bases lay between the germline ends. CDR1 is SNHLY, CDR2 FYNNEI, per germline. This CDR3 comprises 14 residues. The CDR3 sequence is CASRINSGVGGYTF. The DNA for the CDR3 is TGTGCCAGCAGAATCAACTCAGGGGTGGGTGGCTACACCTTC. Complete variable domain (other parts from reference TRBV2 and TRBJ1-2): EPEVTQTPSHQVTQMGQEVILRCVPISNHLYFYWYRQILGQKVEFLVSFYNNEISEKSEIFDDQFSVERPDGSNFTLKIRSTKLEDSAMYFCASRINSGVGGYTFGSGTRLTVV.

CDR3 coding DNA: TGTGCCAGCAGCGAAGGGGGAGAGACCCAGTACTTC. This gives the protein CASSEGGETQYF. The rearrangement joins TRBV6-5 to TRBJ2-5, with D possibly matching TRBD1 (6 bases). The CDR3 loop spans 12 amino acids. V lost 6 bases and J lost 4, with 9 bases in between. Germline V gives CDR1 MNHEY, CDR2 SVGAGI.

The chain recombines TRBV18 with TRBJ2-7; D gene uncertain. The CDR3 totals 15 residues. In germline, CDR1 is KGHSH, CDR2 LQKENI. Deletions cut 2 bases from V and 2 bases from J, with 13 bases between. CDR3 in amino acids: CASSPSQWNTYEQYF. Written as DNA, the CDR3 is TGTGCCAGCTCACCATCTCAGTGGAATACCTACGAGCAGTACTTC.

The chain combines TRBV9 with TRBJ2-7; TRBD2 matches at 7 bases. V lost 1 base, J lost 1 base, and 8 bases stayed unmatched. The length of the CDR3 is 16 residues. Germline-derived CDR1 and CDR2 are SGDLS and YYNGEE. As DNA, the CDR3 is TGTGCCAGCAGCGTATCTGGTTCGGGAGGTTCCTACGAGCAGTACTTC. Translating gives CASSVSGSGGSYEQYF.

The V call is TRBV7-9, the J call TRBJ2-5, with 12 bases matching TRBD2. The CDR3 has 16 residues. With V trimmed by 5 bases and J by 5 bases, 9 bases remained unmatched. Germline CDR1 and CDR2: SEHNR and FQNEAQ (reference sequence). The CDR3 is CASSQTSGRGNETQYF. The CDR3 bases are TGTGCCAGCAGCCAGACTAGCGGGAGAGGGAATGAGACCCAGTACTTC. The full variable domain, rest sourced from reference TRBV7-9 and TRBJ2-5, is DTGVSQNPRHKITKRGQNVTFRCDPISEHNRLYWYRQTLGQGPEFLTYFQNEAQLEKSRLLSDRFSAERPKGSFSTLEIQRTEQGDSAMYLCASSQTSGRGNETQYFGPGTRLLVL.

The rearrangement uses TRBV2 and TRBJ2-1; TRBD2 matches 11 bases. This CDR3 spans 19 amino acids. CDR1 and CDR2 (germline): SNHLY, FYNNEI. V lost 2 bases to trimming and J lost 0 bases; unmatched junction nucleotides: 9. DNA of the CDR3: TGTGCCAGCAGTGAACGGGCTAGCGGGAGGATTAGCTCCTACAATGAGCAGTTCTTC. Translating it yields CASSERASGRISSYNEQFF.

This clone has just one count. CDR3: CASSRGQNPYEQYF. CDR3 nucleotide sequence: TGCGCCAGCAGCCGGGGACAGAACCCTTACGAGCAGTACTTC. The rearrangement uses TRBV5-1 and TRBJ2-7; 7 bases match TRBD1. This CDR3 is built from 14 residues. The junction had 8 bases not matched to a gene; V was cut back by 4 bases and J by 4 bases. Germline V CDR1 and CDR2: SGHRS, YFSETQ.

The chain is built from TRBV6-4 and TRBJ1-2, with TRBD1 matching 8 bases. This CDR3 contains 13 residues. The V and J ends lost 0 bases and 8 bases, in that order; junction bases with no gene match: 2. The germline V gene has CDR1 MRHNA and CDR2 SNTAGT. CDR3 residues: CASSDSGTGGYTF. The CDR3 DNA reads TGTGCCAGCAGTGACTCAGGGACAGGAGGCTACACCTTC.

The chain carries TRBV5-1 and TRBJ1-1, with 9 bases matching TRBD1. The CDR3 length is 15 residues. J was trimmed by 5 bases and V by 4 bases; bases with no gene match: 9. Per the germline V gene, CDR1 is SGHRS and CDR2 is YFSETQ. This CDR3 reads CASSRTGATGTEAFF. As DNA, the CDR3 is TGCGCCAGCAGCAGGACAGGGGCGACTGGGACTGAAGCTTTCTTT.

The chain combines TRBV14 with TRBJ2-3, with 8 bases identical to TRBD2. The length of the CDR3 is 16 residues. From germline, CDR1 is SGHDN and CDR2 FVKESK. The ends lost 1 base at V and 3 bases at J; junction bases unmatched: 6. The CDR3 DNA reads TGTGCCAGCAGCCAAGTAAGGACTAGCCTGACAGATACGCAGTATTTT. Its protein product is CASSQVRTSLTDTQYF.

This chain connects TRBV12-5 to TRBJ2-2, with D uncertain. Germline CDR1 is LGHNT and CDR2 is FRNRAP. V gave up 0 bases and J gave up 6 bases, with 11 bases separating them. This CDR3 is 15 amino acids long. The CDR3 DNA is TGTGCTAGTGGTTTGGTACAGAAAGCACCCGGGGAGCTGTTTTTT. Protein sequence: CASGLVQKAPGELFF.

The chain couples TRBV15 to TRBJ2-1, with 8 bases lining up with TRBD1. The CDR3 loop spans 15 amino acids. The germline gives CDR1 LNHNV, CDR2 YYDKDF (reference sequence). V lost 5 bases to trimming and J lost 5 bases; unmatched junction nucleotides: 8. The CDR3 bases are TGTGCCACCAGCCTCACTAGGACAGGGAACAATGAGCAGTTCTTC. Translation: CATSLTRTGNNEQFF.

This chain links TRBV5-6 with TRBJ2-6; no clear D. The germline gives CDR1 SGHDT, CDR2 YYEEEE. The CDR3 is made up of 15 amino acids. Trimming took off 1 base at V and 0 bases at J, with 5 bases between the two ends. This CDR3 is CASSLRGSGANVLTF. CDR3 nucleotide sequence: TGTGCCAGCAGCTTGCGTGGCTCTGGGGCCAACGTCCTGACTTTC.

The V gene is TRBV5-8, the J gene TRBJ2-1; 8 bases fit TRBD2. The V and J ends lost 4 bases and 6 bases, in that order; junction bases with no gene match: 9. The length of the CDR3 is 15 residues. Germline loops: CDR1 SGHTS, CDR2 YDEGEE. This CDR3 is CASSHGVAGFNEQFF. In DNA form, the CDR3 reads TGTGCCAGCAGCCACGGGGTAGCGGGATTCAATGAGCAGTTCTTC. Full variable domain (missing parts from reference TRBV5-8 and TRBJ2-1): EAGVTQSPTHLIKTRGQQATLRCSPISGHTSVYWYQQALGLGLQFLLWYDEGEERNRGNFPPRFSGRQFPNYSSELNVNALELEDSALYLCASSHGVAGFNEQFFGPGTRLTVL.